Included here is one T cell receptor beta chain sequence, with context. Its antigen remains unknown. No patient had received any treatment before thyroid surgery. The entry originates in a study of metastatic and nonmetastatic thyroid tumors. Study in general: Both malignant and benign thyroid patients supplied peripheral blood and tumor or nodule tissue samples, across which the repertoires of these patients were then compared. Points from the study as a whole: In both blood and tumor samples, TCR beta diversity was reported significantly higher for malignant than benign nodules.

Per the authors' pipeline: It was from CDR3 differences across clinicopathological groups that a distant-metastasis classifier for papillary thyroid cancer was built. TCRdb redid the clone calls on the PCR reads using MiXCR. These V and J calls rely on TCRdb rather than the paper's analysis. The sample shows 45,000 to 65,000 clones, about a sixth of them seen only once. This CDR3 spans 15 amino acids. The germline V and J ends were trimmed by 5 bases and 2 bases, with 16 bases remaining between them. CDR1 is MGHRA, CDR2 YSYEKL, per germline. The chain employs TRBV4-1 and TRBJ2-7; unclear D gene. This sequence was found in a female donor with papillary thyroid cancer or a benign thyroid nodule (not recorded which). Some clones in this sample may be carry-over from other donors' samples. Sample: blood. The CDR3 here is CASSDTPTYTYEQYF. Written as DNA, the CDR3 is TGCGCCAGCAGCGACACCCCGACTTACACCTACGAGCAGTACTTC.